This T cell receptor beta chain appears in the sequencing data of a study of blood T cell repertoires in COVID-19. Study overall: The United States, Italy and Spain were the sources of the acute and convalescent COVID-19 samples. Sources were T cells, B-cell-depleted T cells, or PBMCs; the material itself was cDNA or gDNA.

CDR1 SNHLY and CDR2 FYNNEI come from the germline V gene. The CDR3 extends over 15 amino acids. The J segment lost 3 bases and the V segment lost 6 bases, leaving 10 bases of the junction unmatched. This clone was seen once. Authors' analysis steps: By means of reference gene primer amplification, nucleated cell counts were estimated. Some clones are missing from TCRdb's copy, which holds only in-frame ones; the method was immunoSEQ multiplex PCR. That table supplies the V and J calls and clone size; D and trimming were determined from the DNA. The repertoire holds about 220,000 clones, with around 80% as singletons.

Material for sequencing was peripheral blood. The chain recombines TRBV2 with TRBJ1-1; TRBD1 matches 7 bases. The source is a man aged 45-60 years with active or convalescent COVID-19. In nucleotides, the CDR3 is TGTGCCAGCAGGGTTCGGACAGGTAGGGACACTGAAGCTTTCTTT. Translating gives CASRVRTGRDTEAFF.